This T cell receptor beta chain was observed in a study of blood T cell repertoires in COVID-19. Study-level background: The United States, Italy and Spain were the sources of the acute and convalescent COVID-19 samples. The analysed material was cDNA or gDNA that came from T cells, B-cell-depleted T cells, or PBMCs.

This clone was found a few times. Per the study methods: Reference gene primer amplification in the assay estimated nucleated cell counts. Profiling relied on immunoSEQ multiplex PCR, and the TCRdb table lists in-frame clones only, not all of them. D and trimming were read from the DNA, whereas the V and J calls and clone size are those reported in that table. This table has approximately 250,000 clones, approximately 80% appearing once. The receptor comes from a human donor in a cohort sampled during active COVID-19. The specimen was peripheral blood.

CDR3 protein: CSVVVSGFVGSDEQFF. Written as DNA, the CDR3 is TGCAGCGTTGTCGTCTCAGGTTTTGTCGGGAGCGATGAGCAGTTCTTC. The chain recombines TRBV29-1 with TRBJ2-1, with a possible D match to TRBD2 (6 bases). In germline, CDR1 is SQVTM, CDR2 ANQGSEA. The CDR3 totals 16 residues. With 4 bases removed from V and 8 bases from J, the gap between germline ends came to 24 bases.